A single sample is the source of the 22 T cell receptor beta chains below, sequenced in a study of Graves' ophthalmopathy and Graves' hyperthyroidism. RNA transcripts served as template for amplifying TCR beta CDR3 sequences. In the first round, RT-PCR was carried out with HTBI primers, and a multiplex PCR formed the second round. TCRdb itself ran the multiplex PCR reads through MiXCR, one entry per CDR3 protein. The sample yields around 600,000 distinct CDR3 sequences, about 40% seen once. What was sequenced was peripheral blood. The receptors were gathered from an adult man with Graves' ophthalmopathy.

For this clonotype: Lacking the conserved final phenylalanine or tryptophan, this CDR3 likely reflects a read error. Because the CDR3's place on the DNA is in doubt, the DNA is left out and the CDR3 is given as listed by TCRdb. The V and J genes are TRBV11-2 and TRBJ2-6; TRBD1, the table's D call, lacks a check against the DNA. From its first to its last residue, the CDR3 has 11 amino acids. Germline V gene lookup returns CDR1 SGHAT and CDR2 FQNNGV. The CDR3 here is CASKLGGTLNT.

This clonotype was observed at least ten times. The V and J genes are TRBV7-9 and TRBJ2-5, with D perhaps matching TRBD2 (5 bases). Germline V gives CDR1 SEHNR, CDR2 FQNEAQ (reference sequence). This CDR3 has 13 amino acids. Trimming took off 5 bases at V and 3 bases at J, with 10 bases between the two ends. CDR3 protein: CASSPAGEETQYF. Written as DNA, the CDR3 is TGTGCCAGCAGCCCGGCCGGGGAAGAGACCCAGTACTTC. Full variable domain (remainder filled in from reference TRBV7-9 and TRBJ2-5): DTGVSQNPRHKITKRGQNVTFRCDPISEHNRLYWYRQTLGQGPEFLTYFQNEAQLEKSRLLSDRFSAERPKGSFSTLEIQRTEQGDSAMYLCASSPAGEETQYFGPGTRLLVL.

The rearrangement uses TRBV7-2 and TRBJ2-3; D may be TRBD1 or TRBD2 (5 bases each). The CDR3 extends over 14 amino acids. Germline V CDR1 and CDR2: SGHTA, FQGNSA. Between the trimmed V and J ends, which lost 4 bases and 5 bases, there was a span of 13 bases. CDR3 region: CASSSRDQLDTQYF. CDR3 coding DNA: TGTGCCAGCAGCTCCCGGGACCAGCTAGATACGCAGTATTTT.

The chain employs TRBV7-2 and TRBJ1-5; 9 bases match TRBD1. Losses at the gene ends were 3 bases for V and 11 bases for J; bases not matched to a gene: 14. Germline V lookup: CDR1 SGHTA, CDR2 FQGNSA. This CDR3 has 16 amino acids. CDR3 residues: CASSFSGQGYGETQHF. As DNA, the CDR3 is TGTGCCAGCAGCTTTTCTGGACAGGGGTACGGAGAGACCCAGCATTTT.

This clonotype was seen a handful of times. The rearrangement uses TRBV6-5 and TRBJ2-7; perhaps TRBD1 as D (6 bases). This CDR3 spans 15 amino acids. Per germline, CDR1 MNHEY and CDR2 SVGAGI. V was clipped by 0 bases and J by 1 base, with 10 bases between them. CDR3 amino acids: CASSYSKDRSYEQYF. The CDR3 DNA reads as TGTGCCAGCAGTTACTCAAAGGACAGATCCTACGAGCAGTACTTC.

This clonotype was observed at least ten times. This rearrangement joins TRBV27 to TRBJ1-6, with D uncertain. The CDR3 is made up of 12 amino acids. V gave up 4 bases and J gave up 6 bases, with 4 bases separating them. The V gene's germline CDR1 is MNHEY and CDR2 SMNVEV (reference sequence). CDR3 sequence reads: CASSWSNSPLHF. CDR3 nucleotide sequence: TGTGCCAGCAGTTGGAGTAATTCACCCCTCCACTTT.

A note on this clonotype: This may arise from a read error, as a much more abundant clone is one base away. The CDR3 coding sequence is TGTGCCAGCAGCGTTAGTATTGGGGTTAACTATGGCTACGCCTTC. Translated: CASSVSIGVNYGYAF. The chain employs TRBV9 and TRBJ1-2; D not resolved. Germline V lookup: CDR1 SGDLS, CDR2 YYNGEE. The CDR3 is 15 amino acids.

On this clonotype itself: A much larger clone lies one base from this, so it may be a read error. The chain combines TRBV7-2 with TRBJ2-7; TRBD2 aligns across 11 bases. The V gene's germline CDR1 is SGHTA and CDR2 FQGNSA. The CDR3 runs 15 residues. The CDR3 loop reads CVSSLAGGRPYEQYF. The CDR3 region has the DNA TGTGTCAGCAGCTTAGCGGGAGGGAGACCCTACGAGCAGTACTTC.

Concerning this clonotype itself: A much larger clonotype is one base distant, so this may be a read error. This chain uses TRBV10-3 with TRBJ1-5; no definite D call. The CDR3 consists of 14 residues. Trimming left V 10 bases short and J 7 bases short, with 20 bases between. Germline values: CDR1 ENHRY, CDR2 SYGVKD. The DNA for the CDR3 is TGTGCCAGCGGTGATGTGGAGGCATTGCAGCCCCAGCATTTT. The encoded protein is CASGDVEALQPQHF.

There are many counts of this clonotype. V usage is TRBV24-1 and J usage is TRBJ2-5, with D possibly TRBD2 on 6 matching bases. V lost 8 bases to trimming and J lost 5 bases, with 17 bases between them. Germline loops: CDR1 KGHDR, CDR2 SFDVKD. The CDR3 has 14 amino acids. CDR3 residues: CATMERGGAETQYF. DNA for the CDR3: TGTGCCACCATGGAGAGGGGAGGTGCGGAGACCCAGTACTTC.

In its sample, this clonotype was seen many times. This chain links TRBV4-2 with TRBJ1-4; D not certain. CDR3 length: 16 amino acids. The ends were cut back, 4 bases at V and 8 bases at J, with 20 bases in the middle. Germline CDR1 and CDR2: LGHNA and YNFKEQ. This CDR3 is CASSLSPNGPREKLFF. The DNA of the CDR3 is TGTGCCAGCAGCCTAAGCCCGAACGGGCCGAGGGAAAAACTGTTTTTT.

Ten or more counts support this clonotype. This chain joins TRBV19 and TRBJ1-4; the D gene is possibly TRBD1 (5 bases). Germline CDR1 reads LNHDA; CDR2 reads SQIVND (reference sequence). The CDR3 runs 16 residues. V was cut by 4 bases and J by 0 bases, with 12 bases left in between. Written as DNA, the CDR3 is TGTGCCAGTAGTACCAGACAGCTTTCAACTAATGAAAAACTGTTTTTT. Its translation: CASSTRQLSTNEKLFF.

V usage is TRBV29-1 and J usage is TRBJ1-3; D not certain. In germline, CDR1 is SQVTM, CDR2 ANQGSEA. This CDR3 is built from 12 residues. Trimming stripped 4 bases from V and 4 bases from J, with 8 bases between. CDR3 in DNA: TGCAGCGTTGGGACTAGCGGAAACACCATATATTTT. Its translation: CSVGTSGNTIYF. The variable domain in full, completed from reference TRBV29-1 and TRBJ1-3, reads SAVISQKPSRDICQRGTSLTIQCQVDSQVTMMFWYRQQPGQSLTLIATANQGSEATYESGFVIDKFPISRPNLTFSTLTVSNMSPEDSSIYLCSVGTSGNTIYFGEGSWLTVV.

V and J are TRBV19 and TRBJ1-5; the D gene is possibly TRBD1 (5 bases). CDR1 is LNHDA and CDR2 is SQIVND in the germline V gene (reference sequence). V was pared by 0 bases and J by 3 bases, with 12 bases between. The CDR3 covers 16 residues. The CDR3 sequence: CASSIDFEGYNQPQHF. The CDR3 DNA is TGTGCCAGTAGTATAGATTTTGAGGGGTACAATCAGCCCCAGCATTTT.

The rearrangement uses TRBV15 and TRBJ2-5; TRBD1 might be the D (6 bases). The DNA matches TRBJ2-1 better at its end, which makes the J call doubtful. The germline gives CDR1 LNHNV, CDR2 YYDKDF (reference sequence). This CDR3 has 14 amino acids. This CDR3 reads CATSNSHRDNEQFF. In nucleotides, the CDR3 is TGTGCCACCAGCAATTCCCACAGGGACAATGAGCAGTTCTTC.

The rearrangement joins TRBV29-1 to TRBJ1-2; D not resolved. CDR3 length: 14 residues. The V gene lost 8 bases and the J gene lost 3 bases, with 19 bases spanning the gap. Germline values: CDR1 SQVTM, CDR2 ANQGSEA. Here the CDR3 reads CSSASNRRHYGYTF. As DNA, the CDR3 is TGCAGCAGTGCTAGTAACAGACGGCACTATGGCTACACCTTC.

This clonotype was detected once. V usage is TRBV29-1 and J usage is TRBJ1-2; weak D call: TRBD1 (6 bases). V was shortened by 7 bases and J by 7 bases, with 19 bases between the two germline ends. CDR1 and CDR2 from the germline V gene are SQVTM and ANQGSEA. CDR3 length: 13 residues. This CDR3 is CSAGPDRWGGYTF. In DNA form, the CDR3 reads TGCAGCGCCGGACCTGACAGGTGGGGTGGCTACACCTTC.

This clonotype was counted many times. The chain combines TRBV12-3 or TRBV12-4 with TRBJ1-6, with D unclear. Between the trimmed V and J ends, which lost 5 bases and 4 bases, there was a span of 6 bases. This CDR3 contains 13 residues. The CDR3 spells CASSPGYNSPLHF. CDR3 in DNA: TGTGCCAGCAGTCCCGGGTATAATTCACCCCTCCACTTT.

This chain connects TRBV20-1 to TRBJ2-1; 10 nucleotides line up with TRBD1. Losses at the gene ends were 4 bases for V and 4 bases for J; bases not matched to a gene: 4. Germline V gene sequence: CDR1 DFQATT, CDR2 SNEGSKA (reference sequence). The CDR3 has 14 residues. The CDR3 spells CSAKWDRGYNEQFF. As DNA, the CDR3 is TGCAGTGCTAAGTGGGACAGGGGATACAATGAGCAGTTCTTC.

As for this clonotype: Its ends do not fully match the called genes, so a read error is possible. This chain links TRBV2 with TRBJ1-2; D remains unclear. The CDR3 totals 12 residues. The germline V gene encodes CDR1 SNHLY and CDR2 FYNNEI. The CDR3 sequence: CTSSGELGGYTF. The CDR3, as DNA: TGTACCAGCAGCGGCGAGCTCGGGGGCTACACCTTC.

The rearrangement uses TRBV2 and TRBJ1-4; 7 bases map to TRBD1. V dropped 3 bases and J dropped 8; count of bases not matched to a gene: 3. The CDR3 sequence is 13 residues long. Germline V lookup: CDR1 SNHLY, CDR2 FYNNEI. This CDR3 is CASSEEDREKLFF. CDR3 nucleotide sequence: TGTGCCAGCAGTGAGGAGGACAGGGAAAAACTGTTTTTT.

This chain connects TRBV14 to TRBJ2-5, with TRBD2 matching over 8 bases. Per germline, CDR1 SGHDN and CDR2 FVKESK. This CDR3 spans 13 amino acids. The junction had 2 bases not matched to a gene; V was cut back by 4 bases and J by 4 bases. The DNA for the CDR3 is TGTGCCAGCAGCCCGCTAGCGGGAGAGACCCAGTACTTC. It codes for CASSPLAGETQYF.